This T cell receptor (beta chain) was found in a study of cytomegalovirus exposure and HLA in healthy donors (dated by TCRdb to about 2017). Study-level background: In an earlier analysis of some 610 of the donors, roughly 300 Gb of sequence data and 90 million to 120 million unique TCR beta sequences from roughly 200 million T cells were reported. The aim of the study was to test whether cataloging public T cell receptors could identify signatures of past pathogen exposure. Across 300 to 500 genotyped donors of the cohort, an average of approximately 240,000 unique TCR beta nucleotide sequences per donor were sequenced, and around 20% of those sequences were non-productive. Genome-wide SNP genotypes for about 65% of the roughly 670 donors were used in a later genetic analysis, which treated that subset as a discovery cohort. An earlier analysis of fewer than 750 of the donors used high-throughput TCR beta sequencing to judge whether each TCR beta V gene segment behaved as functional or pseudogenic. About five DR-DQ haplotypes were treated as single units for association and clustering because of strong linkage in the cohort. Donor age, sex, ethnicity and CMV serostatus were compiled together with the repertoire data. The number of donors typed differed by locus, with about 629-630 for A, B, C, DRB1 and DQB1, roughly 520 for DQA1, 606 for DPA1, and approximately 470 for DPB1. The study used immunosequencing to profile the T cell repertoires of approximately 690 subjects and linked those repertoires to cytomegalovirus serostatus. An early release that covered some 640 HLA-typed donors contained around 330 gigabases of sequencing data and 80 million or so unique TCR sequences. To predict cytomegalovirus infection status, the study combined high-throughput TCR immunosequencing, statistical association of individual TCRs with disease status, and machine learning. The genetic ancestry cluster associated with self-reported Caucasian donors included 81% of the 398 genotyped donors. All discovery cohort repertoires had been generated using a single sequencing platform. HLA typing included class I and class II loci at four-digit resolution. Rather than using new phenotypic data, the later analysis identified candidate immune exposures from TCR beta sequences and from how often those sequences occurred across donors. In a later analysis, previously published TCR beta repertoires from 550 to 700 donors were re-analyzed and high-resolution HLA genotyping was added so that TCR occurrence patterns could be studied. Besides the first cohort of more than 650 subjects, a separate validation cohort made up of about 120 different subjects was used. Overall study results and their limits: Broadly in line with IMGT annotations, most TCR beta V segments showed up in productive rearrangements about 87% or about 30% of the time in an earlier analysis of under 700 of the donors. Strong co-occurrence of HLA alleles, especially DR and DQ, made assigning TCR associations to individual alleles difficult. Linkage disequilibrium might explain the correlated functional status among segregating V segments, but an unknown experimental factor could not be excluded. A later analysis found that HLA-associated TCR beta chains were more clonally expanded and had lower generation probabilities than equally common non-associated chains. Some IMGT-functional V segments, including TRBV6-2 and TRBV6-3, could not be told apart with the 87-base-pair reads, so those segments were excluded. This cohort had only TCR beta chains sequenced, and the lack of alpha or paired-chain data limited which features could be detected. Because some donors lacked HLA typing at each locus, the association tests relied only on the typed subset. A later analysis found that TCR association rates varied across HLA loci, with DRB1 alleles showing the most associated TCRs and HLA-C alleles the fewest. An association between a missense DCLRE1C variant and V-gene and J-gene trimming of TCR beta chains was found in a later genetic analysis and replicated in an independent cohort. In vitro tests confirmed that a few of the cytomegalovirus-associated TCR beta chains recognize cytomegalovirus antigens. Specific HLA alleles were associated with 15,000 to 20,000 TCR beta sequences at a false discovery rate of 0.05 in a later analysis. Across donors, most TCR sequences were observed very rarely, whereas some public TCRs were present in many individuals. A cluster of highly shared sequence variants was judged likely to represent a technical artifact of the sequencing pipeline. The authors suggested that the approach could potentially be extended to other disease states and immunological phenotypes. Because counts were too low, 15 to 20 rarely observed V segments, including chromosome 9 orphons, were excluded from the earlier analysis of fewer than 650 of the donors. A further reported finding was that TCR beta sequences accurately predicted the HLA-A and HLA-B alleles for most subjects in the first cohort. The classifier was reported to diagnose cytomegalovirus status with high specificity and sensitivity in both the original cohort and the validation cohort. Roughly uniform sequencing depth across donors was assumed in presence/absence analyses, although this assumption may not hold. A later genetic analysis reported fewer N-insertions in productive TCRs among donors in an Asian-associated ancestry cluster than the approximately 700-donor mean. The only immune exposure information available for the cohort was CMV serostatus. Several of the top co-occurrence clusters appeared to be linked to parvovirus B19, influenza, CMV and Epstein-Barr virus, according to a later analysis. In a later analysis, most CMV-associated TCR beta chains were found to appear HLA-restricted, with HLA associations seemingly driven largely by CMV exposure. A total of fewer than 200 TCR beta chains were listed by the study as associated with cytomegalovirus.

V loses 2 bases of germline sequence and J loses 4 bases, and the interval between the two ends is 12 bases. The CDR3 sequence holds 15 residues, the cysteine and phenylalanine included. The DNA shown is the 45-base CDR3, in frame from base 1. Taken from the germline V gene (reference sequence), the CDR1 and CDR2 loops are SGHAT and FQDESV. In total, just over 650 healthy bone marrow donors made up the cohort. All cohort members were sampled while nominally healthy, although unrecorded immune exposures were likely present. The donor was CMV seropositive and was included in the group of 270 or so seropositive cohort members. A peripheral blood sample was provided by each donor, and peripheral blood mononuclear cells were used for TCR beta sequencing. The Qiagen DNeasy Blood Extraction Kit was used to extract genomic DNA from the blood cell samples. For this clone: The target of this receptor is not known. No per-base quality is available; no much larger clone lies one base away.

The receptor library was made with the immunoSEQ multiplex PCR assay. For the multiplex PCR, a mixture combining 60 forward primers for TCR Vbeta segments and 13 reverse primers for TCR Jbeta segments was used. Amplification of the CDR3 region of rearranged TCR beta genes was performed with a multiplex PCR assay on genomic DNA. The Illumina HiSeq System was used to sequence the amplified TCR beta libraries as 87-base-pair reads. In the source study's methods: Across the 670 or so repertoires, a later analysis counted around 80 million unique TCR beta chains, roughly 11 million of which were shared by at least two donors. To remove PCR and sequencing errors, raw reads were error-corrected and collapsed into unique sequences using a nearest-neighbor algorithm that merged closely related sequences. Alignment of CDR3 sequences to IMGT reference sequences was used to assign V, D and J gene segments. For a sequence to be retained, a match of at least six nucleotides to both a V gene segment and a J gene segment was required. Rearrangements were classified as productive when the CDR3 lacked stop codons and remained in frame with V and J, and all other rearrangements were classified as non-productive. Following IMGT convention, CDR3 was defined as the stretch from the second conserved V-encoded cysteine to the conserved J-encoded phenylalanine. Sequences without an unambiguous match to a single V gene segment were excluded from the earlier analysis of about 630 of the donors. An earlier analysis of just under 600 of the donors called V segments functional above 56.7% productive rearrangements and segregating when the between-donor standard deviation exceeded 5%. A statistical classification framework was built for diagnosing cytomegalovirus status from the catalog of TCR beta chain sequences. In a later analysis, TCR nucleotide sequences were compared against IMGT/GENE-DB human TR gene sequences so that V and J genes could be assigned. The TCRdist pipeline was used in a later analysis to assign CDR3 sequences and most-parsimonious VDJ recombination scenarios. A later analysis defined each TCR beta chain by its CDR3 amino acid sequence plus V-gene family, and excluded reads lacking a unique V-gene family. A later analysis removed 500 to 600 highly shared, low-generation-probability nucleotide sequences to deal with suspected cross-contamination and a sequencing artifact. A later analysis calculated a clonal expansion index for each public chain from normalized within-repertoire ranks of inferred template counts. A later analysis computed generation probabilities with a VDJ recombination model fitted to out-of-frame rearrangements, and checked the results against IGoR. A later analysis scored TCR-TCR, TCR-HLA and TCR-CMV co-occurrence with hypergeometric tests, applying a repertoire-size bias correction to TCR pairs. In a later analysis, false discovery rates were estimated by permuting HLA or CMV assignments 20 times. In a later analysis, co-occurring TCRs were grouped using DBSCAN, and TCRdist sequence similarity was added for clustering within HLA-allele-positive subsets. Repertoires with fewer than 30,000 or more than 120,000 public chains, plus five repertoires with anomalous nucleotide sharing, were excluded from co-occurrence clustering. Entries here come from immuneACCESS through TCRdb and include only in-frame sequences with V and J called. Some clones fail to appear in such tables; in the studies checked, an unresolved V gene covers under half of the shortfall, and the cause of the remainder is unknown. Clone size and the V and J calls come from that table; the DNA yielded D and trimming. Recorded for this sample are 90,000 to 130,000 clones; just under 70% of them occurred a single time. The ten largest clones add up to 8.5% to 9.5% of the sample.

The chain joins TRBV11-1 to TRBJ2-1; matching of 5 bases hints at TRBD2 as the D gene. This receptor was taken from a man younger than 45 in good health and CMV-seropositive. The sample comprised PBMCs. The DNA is TGTGCCAGCAGCTTAACTCTTAGGGAGTACAATGAGCAGTTCTTC. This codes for CASSLTLREYNEQFF.